This TCR beta chain was retrieved from a study of human T cells and chemical hapten exposure (TCRdb year 2021). With respect to the entire study: For sensitization, 2% DPC in acetone was applied to a 2 cm by 2 cm area of upper inner arm skin. Peripheral blood TCR repertoire changes were tracked in vivo in alopecia patients during primary and secondary sensitization to the hapten diphenylcyclopropenone (DPC). Patch testing was performed on the upper back with Finn chambers containing 0.01% DPC, and the patch tests were scored after 6 days according to International Contact Dermatitis Research Group standards. The patient cohort, mostly female, included alopecia areata with under or over 50% scalp involvement, alopecia totalis and alopecia universalis. For TCR sequencing, blood came from about 28 alopecia patients at anywhere from one to four time points (pre-sensitization, 2, 6 and 24 weeks). Libraries were pooled for sequencing, and variation in per-sample TCR yields was attributed mainly to small differences in library volumes within the pool. Patients additionally received weekly therapeutic DPC doses to the scalp throughout the roughly 24-week study period. Blood was sampled from patients pre-sensitization (week 0) and at 2, 6 and about 24 weeks after DPC sensitization.

With respect to this clonotype: Its binding antigen is unknown. Per-base quality was not reported, and no clone a single base away is much larger than it.

The research as a whole found: Repeated subsampling changed both the strength of the expansion versus patch-test correlation and the threshold at which that correlation became significant. Because all patients had alopecia, a presumed autoimmune disease, the immune response of the patients might differ from that of healthy individuals. Compared with pre-sensitization or healthy control sets, expanded TCRs formed significantly more large CDR3 similarity clusters, which is consistent with antigen-driven responses. DPC sensitization did not change the number of TCRs with a frequency above 1 in 1000, and there was no evidence of changes in global repertoire structure. Patch test score correlated positively with the number of PT1 expanded TCRs, reaching significance at thresholds 8, 16 and 32 but not at 4.

Taken with the paper, the label for time point translates to: patch test 1, 2 weeks after DPC sensitization. The treatment or condition label, read with the paper, signifies: therapeutic diphenylcyclopropenone sensitization with weekly scalp DPC. At every patch-test visit, the blood draw took place before the patch test was put on. Patients were eligible if aged 18 to 70, diagnosed with alopecia and judged suitable for DPC therapy, and pregnant patients were excluded. Total RNA was extracted from unfractionated whole blood that had been collected in Tempus Blood RNA tubes. The protocol used for the library was RACE. The run used a NextSeq 500. During library preparation, unique molecular identifiers were attached to individual cDNA molecules so that TCRs could be counted quantitatively and reproducibly. Both TCR alpha and TCR beta chains were sequenced from each blood RNA sample. The authors processed their data as follows. The median number of TCRs per sample was 95,638, ranging from about 20,000 to 750,000. V, J and CDR3 annotation of the TCR reads was carried out using the Decombinator software suite. For PS versus PT1 abundance plots, all samples were subsampled to the same number of TCRs (28,000). Expanded TCRs were defined as absent before sensitization and observed at least eight times at the 2-week time point. TCRdb passed the public sequencing reads through fastp at Q25 and MiXCR, retaining productive beta sequences. Under each unique CDR3 protein, matching rows form one entry showing the most common genes and DNA. Here the V and J calls rest on TCRdb's processing, not on the authors' analysis. The sample table shows roughly 180,000 distinct CDR3 sequences, and 13% to 15% are seen once. The ten top clones hold less than 2% of the sample.

This TCR came from a woman in her thirties with alopecia areata. Some clones in this sample may be carry-over from other donors' samples. The input for sequencing was whole blood, taken in connection with sensitization to the hapten diphenylcyclopropenone (DPC).

The nucleotides read TGTGCCAGCAGCTTAATGGGCGGACAGGGGAACACCGGGGAGCTGTTTTTT. Its protein reads: CASSLMGGQGNTGELFF. The chain joins TRBV7-3 to TRBJ2-2; 8 nucleotides in the junction match TRBD1. The CDR3 measures 17 amino acids from cysteine to phenylalanine. Only the CDR3 portion is preserved as DNA: 51 bases, with reading frame beginning at the first base. V is trimmed back by 1 base and J by 1 base, and the junction contains 5 bases that no gene match accounts for. The germline V gene supplies CDR1 SGHTA and CDR2 FQGTGA.